Listed below are T cell receptor beta chains from one sample, sequenced in a study of blood T cells in healthy people across ages. TCRdb recomputed calls from the 5' RACE reads with MiXCR, one row per CDR3 protein. This sample has roughly 800,000 distinct CDR3 sequences, with around half found just once. Sequencing input: blood. Receptors were obtained from a man older than 75 in good health. The CDR3 runs from the conserved cysteine through the conserved F or W. A D gene is named only where the DNA matches it firmly. The listing skips clone size in some rows; elsewhere it reads once, few, many or a size class.

size	D	V	J	DNA	CDR3
.	.	TRBV2	TRBJ1-2	TGTGCCAGCGGTAGCGACGGCTATGGCTACACCTTC	CASGSDGYGYTF
.	TRBD2	TRBV27	TRBJ2-1	TGTGCCAGCAGTCGAGGGACTAGCGGGAGGGGTTACAATGAGCGGTTCTTC	CASSRGTSGRGYNERFF
.	.	TRBV28	TRBJ2-1	TGTGCCGCCCGGGACGGAAATGAGCAGTTCTTC	CAARDGNEQFF
few	.	TRBV7-3	TRBJ2-4	TGTGCCAGCAGCTCTATAGCCAAAAACATTCAGTACTTC	CASSSIAKNIQYF
.	TRBD2	TRBV5-8	TRBJ2-5	TGTGCCAGCAGCTTGAAGACTAGCGACCTCAATGAGCAGTACTTC	CASSLKTSDLNEQYF
few	TRBD1	TRBV18	TRBJ1-5	TGTGCCAGCTCGCCCCGGGACAGCTTAAATCAGCCCCAGCATTTT	CASSPRDSLNQPQHF
.	TRBD1	TRBV13	TRBJ2-7	TGTGCCAGCAGCTTACGACAGGGGGATGAGCAGTACTTC	CASSLRQGDEQYF
once	TRBD2	TRBV4-2	TRBJ2-7	TGTGCCAGCAGCCAAGCATATGGGACTAGCGGGACGCGCTACGAGCAGTACTTC	CASSQAYGTSGTRYEQYF
.	.	TRBV20-1	TRBJ2-7	TGCAGTGCTAGAGCTCCTAGCGTATACTACAATGAGCAGTACTTC	CSARAPSVYYNEQYF
few	.	TRBV10-3	TRBJ2-6	TGTGCCATCAGTGAAACAGGAAACCCTGGGGCCAACGTCCTGACTTTC	CAISETGNPGANVLTF
.	.	TRBV28	TRBJ2-7	TGTGCCAGCAGATCTCCGGGACTTCCCACCTACGAGCAGTACTTC	CASRSPGLPTYEQYF
.	TRBD2	TRBV12-3/TRBV12-4	TRBJ2-3	TGTGCCAGCAGTTCCGGGACTAGCGGACTACGCACAGATACGCAGTATTTT	CASSSGTSGLRTDTQYF
.	.	TRBV5-1	TRBJ1-5	TGCGCCAGCAGCTTGGAAGGGTTGAATCAGCCCCAGCATTTT	CASSLEGLNQPQHF
.	TRBD2	TRBV9	TRBJ2-2	TGTGCCAGCAGCGTAGAACTAGCGGGAGTATCTGGCACCGGGGAGCTGTTTTTT	CASSVELAGVSGTGELFF
few	TRBD2	TRBV18	TRBJ2-5	TGTGCCAGCTCGTGGACTAGCGGGAAAGAGACCCAGTACTTC	CASSWTSGKETQYF